These T cell receptor beta chains were read from a single sample in a study of blood T cells in healthy people across ages. TCRdb processed the 5' RACE reads anew with MiXCR; each CDR3 protein has one entry. The sample carries some 710,000 distinct CDR3 sequences, about 20% recorded once. The sample taken for sequencing was blood. These receptors all come from a man aged 65 to 79 in good health. The CDR3 runs from the conserved cysteine through the conserved F or W. The D gene is left open where the match is weak. Size is omitted from some rows. Given values are once, few, many or a class for expanded clones.

TRBV5-1	TRBJ2-1	many	-	CASSWGTLGNEQFF	TGCGCCAGCAGCTGGGGGACTTTAGGGAATGAGCAGTTCTTC
TRBV20-1	TRBJ1-4	once	-	CSALYRGIIATNEKLFF	TGCAGTGCCCTATATAGGGGGATCATTGCAACTAATGAAAAACTGTTTTTT
TRBV7-2	TRBJ2-1	many	TRBD1	CASSLARTGGPYNEQFF	TGTGCCAGCAGCTTAGCCCGGACAGGGGGCCCCTACAATGAGCAGTTCTTC
TRBV5-1	TRBJ2-1	-	-	CASSREGNEQFF	TGCGCCAGCAGCCGAGAAGGCAATGAGCAGTTCTTC
TRBV11-3	TRBJ2-5	-	-	CASSPTGAVETQYF	TGTGCCAGCAGCCCCACTGGGGCAGTAGAGACCCAGTACTTC
TRBV20-1	TRBJ1-3	few	-	CSARDPTGTTSGNTIYF	TGCAGTGCTAGAGACCCAACCGGGACAACCTCTGGAAACACCATATATTTT
TRBV20-1	TRBJ1-1	few	-	CSARKVAANTEAFF	TGCAGTGCTCGTAAGGTCGCGGCGAACACTGAAGCTTTCTTT
TRBV20-1	TRBJ2-3	many	TRBD1	CSASGGQGFADTQYF	TGCAGTGCTAGTGGGGGACAGGGTTTTGCAGATACGCAGTATTTT
TRBV15	TRBJ2-3	few	TRBD1	CATSRAGQGFSDTQYF	TGTGCCACCAGCAGAGCGGGACAGGGGTTTTCCGATACGCAGTATTTT
TRBV10-3	TRBJ2-5	few	TRBD1	CAISESTGWETQYF	TGTGCCATCAGTGAGTCGACAGGGTGGGAGACCCAGTACTTC
TRBV24-1	TRBJ1-1	few	-	CATRGQLNTEAFF	TGTGCCACCCGTGGACAGTTGAACACTGAAGCTTTCTTT
TRBV20-1	TRBJ2-1	-	-	CSARGLAAEQFF	TGCAGTGCTAGAGGGCTAGCCGCAGAGCAGTTCTTC
TRBV20-1	TRBJ2-7	-	-	CSARDFPSSEQYF	TGCAGTGCTAGGGACTTTCCATCCTCCGAGCAGTACTTC
TRBV12-3/TRBV12-4	TRBJ2-5	many	TRBD2	CASSPIGTSYQETQYF	TGTGCCAGCAGCCCGATCGGGACTAGCTACCAAGAGACCCAGTACTTC
TRBV20-1	TRBJ2-7	few	-	CSARVRAIDEQYF	TGCAGTGCTAGAGTCAGGGCCATTGACGAGCAGTACTTC
TRBV6-2/TRBV6-3	TRBJ2-1	-	TRBD2	CASSYPTGLVRSEQFF	TGTGCCAGCAGTTATCCAACCGGACTAGTGCGTAGTGAGCAGTTCTTC
TRBV10-3	TRBJ2-5	many	-	CAISQGETQYF	TGTGCCATCTCCCAAGGGGAGACCCAGTACTTC
TRBV18	TRBJ2-5	-	TRBD1	CASSPTGVETQYF	TGTGCCAGCTCACCGACAGGGGTCGAGACCCAGTACTTC
TRBV7-2	TRBJ2-3	-	TRBD1	CASSPNRDRAIDTQYF	TGTGCCAGCAGCCCGAACCGGGACAGGGCGATAGATACGCAGTATTTT
TRBV9	TRBJ2-3	-	TRBD1	CASSSGRDRESTDTQYF	TGTGCCAGCAGCTCCGGCCGCGACAGGGAAAGCACAGATACGCAGTATTTT
TRBV4-1	TRBJ2-5	few	-	CASSQERETQYF	TGCGCCAGCAGCCAAGAGAGAGAGACCCAGTACTTC
TRBV30	TRBJ2-1	-	-	CAWKGLLRSEQFF	TGTGCCTGGAAGGGTCTCTTGAGGAGTGAGCAGTTCTTC
TRBV29-1	TRBJ2-3	few	-	CSVAISSGPDTQYF	TGCAGCGTTGCTATTTCGTCGGGGCCAGATACGCAGTATTTT
TRBV5-5	TRBJ2-7	-	TRBD2	CASSPQRGRDEQYF	TGTGCCAGCAGCCCTCAGCGGGGGAGAGACGAGCAGTACTTC
TRBV29-1	TRBJ2-5	few	-	CSVEEDVQETQYF	TGCAGCGTTGAAGAAGACGTTCAGGAGACCCAGTACTTC
TRBV5-1	TRBJ1-1	many	-	CASSLAGQRNTEAFF	TGCGCCAGCAGCTTGGCCGGACAGAGGAACACTGAAGCTTTCTTT
TRBV12-3/TRBV12-4	TRBJ1-2	once	-	CASSYSGTTTNGYTF	TGTGCCAGCAGTTATTCAGGGACTACTACTAATGGCTACACCTTC
TRBV5-1	TRBJ2-3	few	-	CASSLAQRSSTDTQYF	TGCGCCAGCAGCTTGGCCCAGCGATCTAGCACAGATACGCAGTATTTT
TRBV24-1	TRBJ1-2	few	-	CATRRRQFYGYTF	TGTGCCACCAGGCGGAGGCAGTTCTATGGCTACACCTTC
TRBV5-1	TRBJ1-3	few	-	CASSFYTGADSGNTIYF	TGCGCCAGCAGCTTCTATACGGGGGCTGACTCTGGAAACACCATATATTTT
TRBV5-1	TRBJ1-1	-	TRBD1	CASSPGDRSTEAFF	TGCGCCAGCAGCCCAGGGGACAGGAGCACTGAAGCTTTCTTT
TRBV6-2/TRBV6-3	TRBJ2-5	-	TRBD2	CASSYDRSAGGQETQYF	TGTGCCAGCAGTTACGACCGGTCGGCGGGAGGACAAGAGACCCAGTACTTC
TRBV19	TRBJ1-2	-	-	CASTIRITLRGYTF	TGTGCCAGTACCATTAGAATCACACTGCGGGGCTACACCTTC
TRBV28	TRBJ2-7	-	TRBD1	CASSLRDRLTYEQYF	TGTGCCAGCAGTTTACGGGACAGGCTCACCTACGAGCAGTACTTC
TRBV10-3	TRBJ1-1	-	TRBD1	CAISEPGQLNAEAFF	TGTGCCATCAGTGAGCCGGGACAGCTGAACGCTGAAGCTTTCTTT
TRBV2	TRBJ2-1	few	TRBD1	CASNGQGYNEQFF	TGTGCCAGCAACGGACAGGGGTACAATGAGCAGTTCTTC
TRBV7-6	TRBJ2-1	few	TRBD2	CASSPGLASHGISYNEQFF	TGTGCCAGCAGCCCGGGACTAGCGAGCCACGGCATCTCCTACAATGAGCAGTTCTTC
TRBV10-3	TRBJ1-1	few	-	CAAAWGDEAFF	TGTGCCGCCGCCTGGGGGGATGAAGCTTTCTTT
TRBV20-1	TRBJ1-1	few	-	CSASDAGVNTEAFF	TGCAGTGCTAGCGACGCCGGGGTGAACACTGAAGCTTTCTTT
TRBV6-1	TRBJ2-5	-	-	CASRLKKGQFQETQYF	TGTGCCAGCAGGTTGAAGAAAGGACAGTTCCAAGAGACCCAGTACTTC
TRBV5-1	TRBJ2-3	few	-	CASSLYKGADTQYF	TGCGCCAGCAGCTTGTACAAGGGCGCGGATACGCAGTATTTT
TRBV20-1	TRBJ2-7	few	-	CSARGDDGRSEQYF	TGCAGTGCTAGGGGGGATGACGGCCGTTCCGAGCAGTACTTC
TRBV4-3	TRBJ2-1	-	TRBD2	CASSQLTSGTYNEQFF	TGCGCCAGCAGCCAACTGACTAGCGGGACTTACAATGAGCAGTTCTTC
TRBV5-1	TRBJ2-1	-	-	CASSTRVEQFF	TGCGCCAGCAGCACCAGAGTTGAGCAGTTCTTC
TRBV9	TRBJ1-1	few	-	CASSVSGLTSAEAFF	TGTGCCAGCAGCGTATCGGGACTGACGAGTGCTGAAGCTTTCTTT
TRBV3-1	TRBJ2-7	many	-	CASSQEVYEQYF	TGTGCCAGCAGCCAAGAGGTTTACGAGCAGTACTTC
TRBV18	TRBJ2-1	few	-	CASSSPVTRGRWNEQFF	TGTGCCAGCTCAAGTCCCGTTACACGGGGGCGTTGGAATGAGCAGTTCTTC